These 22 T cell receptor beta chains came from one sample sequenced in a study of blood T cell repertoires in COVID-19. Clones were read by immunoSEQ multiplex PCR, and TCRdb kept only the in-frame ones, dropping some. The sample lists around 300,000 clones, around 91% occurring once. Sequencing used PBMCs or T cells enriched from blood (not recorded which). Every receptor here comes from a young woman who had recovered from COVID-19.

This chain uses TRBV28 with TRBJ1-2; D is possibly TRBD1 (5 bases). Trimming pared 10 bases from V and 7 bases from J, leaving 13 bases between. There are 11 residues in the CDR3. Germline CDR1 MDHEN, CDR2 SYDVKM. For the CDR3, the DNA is TGTGCCACTGTGTCAGGGTCTGGCTACACCTTC. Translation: CATVSGSGYTF.

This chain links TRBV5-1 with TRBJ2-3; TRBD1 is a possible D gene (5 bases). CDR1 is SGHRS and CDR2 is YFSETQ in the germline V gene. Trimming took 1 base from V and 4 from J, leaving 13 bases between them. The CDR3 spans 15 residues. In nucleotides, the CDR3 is TGCGCCAGCAGCTTGCTAACCCTGGGGCCAGATACGCAGTATTTT. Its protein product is CASSLLTLGPDTQYF. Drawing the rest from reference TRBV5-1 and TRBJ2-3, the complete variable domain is KAGVTQTPRYLIKTRGQQVTLSCSPISGHRSVSWYQQTPGQGLQFLFEYFSETQRNKGNFPGRFSGRQFSNSRSEMNVSTLELGDSALYLCASSLLTLGPDTQYFGPGTRLTVL.

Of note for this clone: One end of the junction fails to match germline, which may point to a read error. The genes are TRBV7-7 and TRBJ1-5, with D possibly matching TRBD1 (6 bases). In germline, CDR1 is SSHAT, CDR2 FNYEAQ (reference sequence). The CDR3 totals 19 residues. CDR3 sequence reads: CASSSKTGQHQNSNQPQHF. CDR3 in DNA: TGTGCTAGCAGCTCGAAAACGGGACAACACCAGAATAGCAATCAGCCCCAGCATTTT.

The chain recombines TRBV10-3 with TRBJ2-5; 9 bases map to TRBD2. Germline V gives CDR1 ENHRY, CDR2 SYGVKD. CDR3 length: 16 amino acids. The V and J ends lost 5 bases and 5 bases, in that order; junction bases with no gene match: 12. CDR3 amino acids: CAISNGFSGGEETQYF. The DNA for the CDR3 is TGTGCCATCAGTAATGGTTTTAGCGGGGGAGAGGAGACCCAGTACTTC.

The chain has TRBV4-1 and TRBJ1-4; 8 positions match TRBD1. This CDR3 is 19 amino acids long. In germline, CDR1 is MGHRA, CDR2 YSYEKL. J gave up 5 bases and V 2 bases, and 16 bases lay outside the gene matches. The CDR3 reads CASSQFTGTGTLRNEKLFF. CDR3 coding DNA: TGCGCCAGCAGCCAATTCACCGGGACAGGTACCTTAAGGAATGAAAAACTGTTTTTT.

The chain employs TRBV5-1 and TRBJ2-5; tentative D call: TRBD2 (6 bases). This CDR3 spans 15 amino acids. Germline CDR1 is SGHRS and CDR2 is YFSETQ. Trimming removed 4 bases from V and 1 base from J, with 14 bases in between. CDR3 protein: CASSPTGTAQETQYF. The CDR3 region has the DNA TGCGCCAGCAGCCCGACCGGGACTGCCCAAGAGACCCAGTACTTC. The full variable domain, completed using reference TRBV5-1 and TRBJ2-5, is KAGVTQTPRYLIKTRGQQVTLSCSPISGHRSVSWYQQTPGQGLQFLFEYFSETQRNKGNFPGRFSGRQFSNSRSEMNVSTLELGDSALYLCASSPTGTAQETQYFGPGTRLLVL.

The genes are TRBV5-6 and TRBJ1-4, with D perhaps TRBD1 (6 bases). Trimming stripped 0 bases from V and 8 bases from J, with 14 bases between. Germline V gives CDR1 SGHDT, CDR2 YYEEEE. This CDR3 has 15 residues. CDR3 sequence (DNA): TGTGCCAGCAGCTTGGGTATCAGGGGTGACGAAAAACTGTTTTTT. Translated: CASSLGIRGDEKLFF.

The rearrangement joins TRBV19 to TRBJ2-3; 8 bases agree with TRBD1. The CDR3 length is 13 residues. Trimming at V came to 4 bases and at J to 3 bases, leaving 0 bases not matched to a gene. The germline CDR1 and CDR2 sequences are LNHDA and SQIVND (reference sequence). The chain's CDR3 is CASSRQGTDTQYF. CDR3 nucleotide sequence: TGTGCCAGTAGTAGACAGGGGACAGATACGCAGTATTTT.

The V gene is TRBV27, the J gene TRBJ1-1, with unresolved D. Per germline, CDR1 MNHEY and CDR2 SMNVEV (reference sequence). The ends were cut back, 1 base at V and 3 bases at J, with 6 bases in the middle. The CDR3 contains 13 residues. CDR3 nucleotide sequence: TGTGCCAGCAGTTTATGGGAGGACACTGAAGCTTTCTTT. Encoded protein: CASSLWEDTEAFF.

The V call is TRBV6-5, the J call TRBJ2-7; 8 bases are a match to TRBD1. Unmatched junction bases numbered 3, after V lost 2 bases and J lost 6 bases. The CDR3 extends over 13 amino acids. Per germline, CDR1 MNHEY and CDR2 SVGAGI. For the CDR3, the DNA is TGTGCCAGCAGTTACACCCAGGGGGCCGAGCAGTACTTC. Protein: CASSYTQGAEQYF.

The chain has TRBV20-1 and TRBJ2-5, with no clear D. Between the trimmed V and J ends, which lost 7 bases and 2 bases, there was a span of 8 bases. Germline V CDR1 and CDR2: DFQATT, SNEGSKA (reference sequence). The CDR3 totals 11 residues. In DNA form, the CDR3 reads TGCAGTGTGGGCAGACAAGAGACCCAGTACTTC. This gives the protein CSVGRQETQYF.

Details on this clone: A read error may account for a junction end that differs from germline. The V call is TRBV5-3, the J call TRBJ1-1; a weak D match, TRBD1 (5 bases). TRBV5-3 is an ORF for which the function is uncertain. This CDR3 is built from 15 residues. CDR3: CARRLDIVLNTEAFF. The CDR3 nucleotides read TGTGCCAGAAGGTTGGACATTGTTCTGAACACTGAAGCTTTCTTT.

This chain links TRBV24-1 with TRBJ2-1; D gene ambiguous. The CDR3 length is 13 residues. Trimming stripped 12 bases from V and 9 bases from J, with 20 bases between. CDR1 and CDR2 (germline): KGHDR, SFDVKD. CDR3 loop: CASTRLPPSEQFF. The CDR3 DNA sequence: TGTGCCTCAACGCGACTGCCCCCCAGTGAGCAGTTCTTC.

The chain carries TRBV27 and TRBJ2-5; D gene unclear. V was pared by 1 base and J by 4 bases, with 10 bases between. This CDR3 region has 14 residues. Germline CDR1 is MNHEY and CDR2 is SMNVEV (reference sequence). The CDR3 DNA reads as TGTGCCAGCAGTTTATTGACTCGCGGAGAGACCCAGTACTTC. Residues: CASSLLTRGETQYF.

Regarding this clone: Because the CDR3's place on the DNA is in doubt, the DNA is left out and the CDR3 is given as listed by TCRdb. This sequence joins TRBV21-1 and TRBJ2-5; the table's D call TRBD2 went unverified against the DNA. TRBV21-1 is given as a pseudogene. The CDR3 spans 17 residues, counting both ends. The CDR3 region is CASSKKVASGAPRTQYF.

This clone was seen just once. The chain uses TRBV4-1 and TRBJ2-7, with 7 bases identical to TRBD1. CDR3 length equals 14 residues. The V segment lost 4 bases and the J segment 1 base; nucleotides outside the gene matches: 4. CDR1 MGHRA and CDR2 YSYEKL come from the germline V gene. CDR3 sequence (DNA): TGCGCCAGCAGCCGTGGACAGGATTCCTACGAGCAGTACTTC. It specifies CASSRGQDSYEQYF.

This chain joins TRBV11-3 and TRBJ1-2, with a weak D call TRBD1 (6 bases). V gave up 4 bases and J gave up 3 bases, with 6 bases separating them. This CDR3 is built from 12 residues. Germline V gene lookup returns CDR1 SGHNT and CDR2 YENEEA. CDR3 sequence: CASSSGDYGYTF. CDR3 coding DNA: TGTGCCAGCAGCTCAGGGGACTATGGCTACACCTTC.

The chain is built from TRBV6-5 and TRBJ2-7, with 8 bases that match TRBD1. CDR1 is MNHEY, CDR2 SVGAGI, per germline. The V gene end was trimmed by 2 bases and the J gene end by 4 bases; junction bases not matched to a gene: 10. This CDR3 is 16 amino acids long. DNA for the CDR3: TGTGCCAGCAGTTACGCCCCTCCCGGGACAGGTTACGAGCAGTACTTC. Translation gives CASSYAPPGTGYEQYF.

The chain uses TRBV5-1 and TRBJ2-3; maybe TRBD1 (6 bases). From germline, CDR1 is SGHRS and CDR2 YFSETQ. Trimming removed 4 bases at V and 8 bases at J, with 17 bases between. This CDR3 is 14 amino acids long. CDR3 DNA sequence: TGCGCCAGCAGCCAAGACGTCCCAGGGGCTACGCAGTATTTT. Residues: CASSQDVPGATQYF. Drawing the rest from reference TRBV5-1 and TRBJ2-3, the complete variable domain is KAGVTQTPRYLIKTRGQQVTLSCSPISGHRSVSWYQQTPGQGLQFLFEYFSETQRNKGNFPGRFSGRQFSNSRSEMNVSTLELGDSALYLCASSQDVPGATQYFGPGTRLTVL.

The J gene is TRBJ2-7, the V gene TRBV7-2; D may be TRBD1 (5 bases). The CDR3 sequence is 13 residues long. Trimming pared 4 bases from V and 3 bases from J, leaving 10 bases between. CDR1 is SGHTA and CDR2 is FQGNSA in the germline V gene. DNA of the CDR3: TGTGCCAGCAGCTCCCCGCAGGGCTACGAGCAGTACTTC. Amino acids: CASSSPQGYEQYF.

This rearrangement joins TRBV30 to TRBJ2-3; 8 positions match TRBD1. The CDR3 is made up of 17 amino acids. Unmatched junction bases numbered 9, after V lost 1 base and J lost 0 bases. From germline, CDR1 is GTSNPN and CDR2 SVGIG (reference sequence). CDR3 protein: CAWSANLRQGSTDTQYF. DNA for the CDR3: TGTGCCTGGAGTGCGAACTTGCGACAGGGGAGCACAGATACGCAGTATTTT.

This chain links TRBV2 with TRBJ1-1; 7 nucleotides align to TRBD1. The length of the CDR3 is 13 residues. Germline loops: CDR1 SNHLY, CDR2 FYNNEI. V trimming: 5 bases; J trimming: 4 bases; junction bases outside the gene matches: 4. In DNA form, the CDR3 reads TGTGCCAGCAGTACCAGGGGGGTCACTGAAGCTTTCTTT. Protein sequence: CASSTRGVTEAFF.